Below, 31 T cell receptor beta chains from the same sample are listed, as sequenced in a study of blood T cell repertoires in COVID-19 (dated by TCRdb to the early 2020s). Library preparation was by the immunoSEQ multiplex PCR assay. The immuneACCESS repertoire file appears here via TCRdb, limited to in-frame rearrangements. These files lack a portion of the clones; in checked studies, under half of the deficit traces to unresolved V genes, and the cause of the others is not known. Across this sample there are 350,000 to 500,000 clones, with approximately 91% seen only once. The biggest ten clones account for about 1.5% of the sample. Sequencing input: PBMCs or T cells enriched from blood (not recorded which). The receptor source for this set is a woman younger than 30 who had been exposed to COVID-19.

This clone was observed a few times. This chain links TRBV28 with TRBJ2-1, with TRBD2 matching over 7 bases. This CDR3 contains 19 residues. The trim removed 5 bases at V and 2 bases at J, leaving 18 bases unmatched. Germline CDR1 MDHEN, CDR2 SYDVKM. The CDR3 DNA reads TGTGCCAGCAGTACCCTGATCTTAGGGCGCGGGAGCCCCTACAATGAGCAGTTCTTC. Its protein is CASSTLILGRGSPYNEQFF.

The genes are TRBV7-6 and TRBJ2-7; 7 positions agree with TRBD2. The CDR3 contains 14 residues. The junction had 6 bases not matched to a gene; V was cut back by 1 base and J by 6 bases. Germline V gene lookup returns CDR1 SGHVS and CDR2 FNYEAQ. CDR3: CASSLGGRVAEQYF. In nucleotides, the CDR3 is TGTGCCAGCAGCTTAGGAGGGAGGGTCGCCGAGCAGTACTTC. The full variable domain, its missing parts supplied by reference TRBV7-6 and TRBJ2-7, is GAGVSQSPRYKVTKRGQDVALRCDPISGHVSLYWYRQALGQGPEFLTYFNYEAQQDKSGLPNDRFSAERPEGSISTLTIQRTEQRDSAMYRCASSLGGRVAEQYFGPGTRLTVT.

The J gene is TRBJ2-1, the V gene TRBV5-1; maybe TRBD2 (7 bases). V lost 0 bases and J lost 4, with 17 bases in between. CDR3 length: 17 residues. Germline V gene lookup returns CDR1 SGHRS and CDR2 YFSETQ. The CDR3 DNA is TGCGCCAGCAGCTTGGCTGCGGGGGCTTCGGTATACAATGAGCAGTTCTTC. It specifies CASSLAAGASVYNEQFF.

This rearrangement joins TRBV28 to TRBJ2-7; 9 bases map to TRBD1. CDR1 and CDR2 from the germline V gene are MDHEN and SYDVKM. The CDR3 consists of 14 residues. J was trimmed by 0 bases and V by 4 bases; bases with no gene match: 1. The CDR3 nucleotides read TGTGCCAGCAGTTGGGACAGGGTCTCCTACGAGCAGTACTTC. Translated, it gives CASSWDRVSYEQYF.

The V call is TRBV6-2 or TRBV6-3, the J call TRBJ1-6; TRBD1 agrees at 8 bases. The ends lost 2 bases at V and 7 bases at J; junction bases unmatched: 7. The germline gives CDR1 MNHEY, CDR2 SVGEGT. The CDR3 spans 16 residues. CDR3 DNA sequence: TGTGCCAGCAGTTACAGACAGGGGAGGGAGAATTCACCCCTCCACTTT. Amino acid sequence: CASSYRQGRENSPLHF.

Comment on this clone: Other DNA sequences in this sample translate to the same CDR3. The chain uses TRBV5-1 and TRBJ1-6; the match to TRBD1 covers 7 bases. J was trimmed by 6 bases and V by 0 bases; bases with no gene match: 0. Germline CDR1 reads SGHRS; CDR2 reads YFSETQ. There are 14 residues in the CDR3. The CDR3 region has the DNA TGCGCCAGCAGCTTGGGACAGGGTAATTCACCCCTCCACTTT. Residues: CASSLGQGNSPLHF.

The chain links TRBV7-8 to TRBJ2-5; the match to TRBD2 covers 7 bases. The CDR3 length is 17 residues. Germline V gene data show CDR1 as SGHVS and CDR2 as FQNEAQ. Germline trimming cut 2 bases from V and 5 bases from J; bases unmatched to any gene: 14. In DNA, the CDR3 is TGTGCCAGCAGCTTATCGGTGGCGGGGGACGATCGGGAGACCCAGTACTTC. Amino acid sequence: CASSLSVAGDDRETQYF. Filled out from reference TRBV7-8 and TRBJ2-5, the complete variable domain reads GAGVSQSPRYKVAKRGQDVALRCDPISGHVSLFWYQQALGQGPEFLTYFQNEAQLDKSGLPSDRFFAERPEGSVSTLKIQRTQQEDSAVYLCASSLSVAGDDRETQYFGPGTRLLVL.

The chain employs TRBV12-3 or TRBV12-4 and TRBJ2-1, with 7 bases matching TRBD1. The CDR3 loop spans 12 amino acids. The J segment lost 9 bases and the V segment lost 11 bases, leaving 10 bases of the junction unmatched. In DNA, the CDR3 is TGTGCCGAGGGACAGCTAAGGGGTGAGCAGTTCTTC. The encoded protein is CAEGQLRGEQFF.

This clone was seen more than once but under ten times. The chain has TRBV18 and TRBJ2-1, with D perhaps TRBD2 (5 bases). The V end was cut by 8 bases, the J end by 0 bases, with 23 bases between. CDR1 is KGHSH, CDR2 LQKENI, per germline. The CDR3 spans 18 residues. The CDR3 DNA reads TGTGCCAGCGCACAATCGAGGGAGTTCTATAGCTCCTACAATGAGCAGTTCTTC. It codes for CASAQSREFYSSYNEQFF.

This chain connects TRBV28 to TRBJ2-7; 12 bases fit TRBD1. The J segment lost 6 bases and the V segment lost 4 bases, leaving 7 bases of the junction unmatched. The CDR3 sequence is 15 residues long. Germline loops: CDR1 MDHEN, CDR2 SYDVKM. This CDR3 reads CASSSPGQGAREQYF. In DNA form, the CDR3 reads TGTGCCAGCAGTTCGCCGGGACAGGGGGCTCGCGAGCAGTACTTC.

The chain uses TRBV5-1 and TRBJ2-5; 7 bases are a match to TRBD1. V was clipped by 2 bases and J by 4 bases; unmatched bases: 2. The germline V gene has CDR1 SGHRS and CDR2 YFSETQ. The CDR3 runs 13 residues. In DNA form, the CDR3 reads TGCGCCAGCAGCTTCCAGGGGGTAGAGACCCAGTACTTC. Translation: CASSFQGVETQYF.

The chain links TRBV5-4 to TRBJ1-1; D perhaps matches TRBD1 (5 bases). Trimming stripped 1 base from V and 6 bases from J, with 16 bases between. Germline V CDR1 and CDR2: SGHNT, YYREEE (reference sequence). The CDR3 is 15 amino acids. The CDR3 DNA is TGTGCCAGCAGCTTGTTAAAGGGGCGGAGCCCTGAAGCTTTCTTT. It is translated as CASSLLKGRSPEAFF.

V and J are TRBV7-8 and TRBJ2-1, with 14 positions matching TRBD2. There are 17 residues in the CDR3. V was pared by 11 bases and J by 0 bases, with 9 bases of the junction left unmatched. Germline V gene sequence: CDR1 SGHVS, CDR2 FQNEAQ. CDR3 sequence: CAGTGTSGSSSYNEQFF. CDR3 nucleotides: TGTGCCGGAACCGGGACTAGCGGGAGTTCCTCCTACAATGAGCAGTTCTTC. Full variable domain (rest looked up from reference TRBV7-8 and TRBJ2-1): GAGVSQSPRYKVAKRGQDVALRCDPISGHVSLFWYQQALGQGPEFLTYFQNEAQLDKSGLPSDRFFAERPEGSVSTLKIQRTQQEDSAVYLCAGTGTSGSSSYNEQFFGPGTRLTVL.

The chain uses TRBV27 and TRBJ2-2, with TRBD1 matching 11 bases. The CDR3 extends over 14 amino acids. Trimming took 10 bases from V and 4 from J; bases not matched to a gene: 5. In germline, CDR1 is MNHEY, CDR2 SMNVEV (reference sequence). CDR3 coding DNA: TGTGCCAACTGGACAGGGGGCAGCACCGGGGAGCTGTTTTTT. This encodes CANWTGGSTGELFF.

The chain links TRBV3-1 (or the pseudogene TRBV3-2) to TRBJ2-5; a possible D gene is TRBD1 (6 bases). The CDR3 is 14 amino acids. V was shortened by 1 base and J by 2 bases, with 8 bases between the two germline ends. The germline V gene has CDR1 LGHDT and CDR2 YNNKEL (reference sequence). This chain's CDR3 is CASSQGDRQETQYF. DNA for the CDR3: TGTGCCAGCAGCCAAGGAGACAGGCAAGAGACCCAGTACTTC.

The DNA for the CDR3 is TGTGCCAGCAGTTACCAGGGAGGCGGGGTCCAAGAGACCCAGTACTTC. This gives the protein CASSYQGGGVQETQYF. This rearrangement joins TRBV6-5 to TRBJ2-5, with D possibly matching TRBD2 (6 bases). Germline-derived CDR1 and CDR2 are MNHEY and SVGAGI. The CDR3 is made up of 16 amino acids. V gave up 2 bases and J gave up 1 base, with 14 bases separating them.

The chain is built from TRBV6-5 and TRBJ2-7; D gene unclear. The germline V gene has CDR1 MNHEY and CDR2 SVGAGI. CDR3 size: 12 residues. Trimming took off 5 bases at V and 3 bases at J, with 8 bases between the two ends. The CDR3 DNA reads TGTGCCAGCAGTCCCTCGGGCTACGAGCAGTACTTC. Translation: CASSPSGYEQYF.

CDR3 coding DNA: TGCAGCGTTGATCTGGCCCCGTCGGAGCAGTACTTC. The encoded protein is CSVDLAPSEQYF. The gene calls are TRBV29-1 and TRBJ2-7; no reliable D call. Germline V gives CDR1 SQVTM, CDR2 ANQGSEA. The CDR3 runs to 12 residues. Between the trimmed V and J ends, which lost 3 bases and 7 bases, there was a span of 13 bases.

This chain uses TRBV3-1 (or the pseudogene TRBV3-2) with TRBJ2-7; D call uncertain. The CDR3 contains 16 residues. Germline CDR1 and CDR2: LGHDT and YNNKEL (reference sequence). V was shortened by 4 bases and J by 4 bases, with 20 bases between the two germline ends. Written as DNA, the CDR3 is TGTGCCAGCAGCCGTAGCCTGACTTTTTCCGGTTACGAGCAGTACTTC. This translates into CASSRSLTFSGYEQYF.

J is TRBJ1-4 and V is TRBV4-2; the D is unclear. The CDR3 is 16 residues long. Germline CDR1 reads LGHNA; CDR2 reads YNFKEQ. Between the trimmed V and J ends, which lost 2 bases and 8 bases, there was a span of 18 bases. The CDR3 region is CASSQKLMGSEEKLFF. CDR3 in DNA: TGTGCCAGCAGCCAAAAGCTAATGGGTTCGGAGGAAAAACTGTTTTTT.

The chain employs TRBV7-6 and TRBJ2-7; D might be TRBD2 (5 bases). CDR3 length equals 15 residues. CDR1 is SGHVS and CDR2 is FNYEAQ in the germline V gene. V dropped 0 bases and J dropped 1 base, with 10 bases sitting between them. Here the CDR3 reads CASSLAGVRSYEQYF. In DNA, the CDR3 is TGTGCCAGCAGCTTAGCGGGAGTTCGGTCCTACGAGCAGTACTTC.

This clone is a singleton in its sample. The chain joins TRBV2 to TRBJ1-3; 7 bases are shared with TRBD1. The CDR3 spans 13 residues. Looked up from germline, CDR1 is SNHLY and CDR2 is FYNNEI. V dropped 5 bases and J dropped 4; count of bases not matched to a gene: 2. CDR3 DNA: TGTGCCAGCAGTACAGGGGACGGAAACACCATATATTTT. Protein product: CASSTGDGNTIYF.

The V call is TRBV7-2, the J call TRBJ2-2; 11 bases are a match to TRBD1. There are 14 residues in the CDR3. Germline values: CDR1 SGHTA, CDR2 FQGNSA. Trimming took 4 bases from V and 8 from J; bases not matched to a gene: 3. CDR3 nucleotides: TGTGCCAGCAGCTCGGACAGGGGGCCAGGGGAGCTGTTTTTT. It codes for CASSSDRGPGELFF.

The rearrangement uses TRBV27 and TRBJ2-7; TRBD1 matches at 12 bases. The CDR3 totals 15 residues. CDR1 and CDR2 from the germline V gene are MNHEY and SMNVEV (reference sequence). J lost 5 bases, V lost 5 bases, and 7 bases had no gene match. The CDR3, as DNA: TGTGCCAGCAGTGCACCGGGACAGGGGGCCGACGAGCAGTACTTC. Translation: CASSAPGQGADEQYF.

The CDR3 DNA reads as TGCGCCAGCAGCTTGGACAGACCCAGCACAGATACGCAGTATTTT. This sequence encodes CASSLDRPSTDTQYF. The V call is TRBV5-1, the J call TRBJ2-3; D is ambiguous. The V end was cut by 0 bases, the J end by 0 bases, with 8 bases between. The CDR3 covers 15 residues. Germline CDR1 reads SGHRS; CDR2 reads YFSETQ.

This clone came up once. The chain carries TRBV9 and TRBJ1-1; weak D call: TRBD1 (6 bases). CDR1 and CDR2 (germline): SGDLS, YYNGEE. The V end lost 10 bases, the J end lost 2 bases, and 9 bases lay between the germline ends. The CDR3 runs to 11 residues. The CDR3 sequence: CASGDNTEAFF. The DNA of the CDR3 is TGTGCCTCAGGGGATAACACTGAAGCTTTCTTT.

This clone appeared a single time. The chain joins TRBV6-5 to TRBJ2-1; the match to TRBD1 covers 12 bases. The CDR3 consists of 15 residues. Germline V lookup: CDR1 MNHEY, CDR2 SVGAGI. J gave up 8 bases and V 6 bases, and 8 bases lay outside the gene matches. CDR3 in amino acids: CASRPPGQGAYEQFF. CDR3 coding DNA: TGTGCCAGCAGACCACCGGGACAGGGGGCCTATGAGCAGTTCTTC.

The chain combines TRBV5-6 with TRBJ2-7; no clear D gene. Per germline, CDR1 SGHDT and CDR2 YYEEEE. The CDR3 sequence is 14 residues long. Trimming removed 4 bases at V and 1 base at J, with 12 bases between. CDR3 bases: TGTGCCAGCAGCCCTGACTTGTTGTCCTACGAGCAGTACTTC. This translates into CASSPDLLSYEQYF.

The chain uses TRBV30 and TRBJ1-6, with unresolved D. The CDR3 loop spans 16 amino acids. V was shortened by 2 bases and J by 6 bases, with 17 bases between the two germline ends. CDR1 GTSNPN and CDR2 SVGIG come from the germline V gene (reference sequence). The CDR3 is CAWSSTMPSGNSPLHF. In DNA, the CDR3 is TGTGCCTGGAGTTCCACTATGCCTTCGGGTAATTCACCCCTCCACTTT.

This sequence joins TRBV9 and TRBJ2-5; no firm D call. The CDR3 extends over 13 amino acids. Germline CDR1 reads SGDLS; CDR2 reads YYNGEE. The V and J ends lost 4 bases and 2 bases respectively, with 9 bases between them. CDR3 sequence reads: CASSPPGQETQYF. The CDR3 DNA reads TGTGCCAGCAGCCCTCCAGGACAAGAGACCCAGTACTTC.

This chain uses TRBV28 with TRBJ1-5; a possible D gene is TRBD1 (5 bases). The CDR3 covers 14 residues. Per germline, CDR1 MDHEN and CDR2 SYDVKM. V dropped 3 bases and J dropped 7 bases, with 13 bases sitting between them. The CDR3 nucleotides are TGTGCCAGCAGTTTGTCCAGGGTACAGCAGCCCCAGCATTTT. Protein product: CASSLSRVQQPQHF. Full variable domain (outside the CDR3, taken from reference TRBV28 and TRBJ1-5): DVKVTQSSRYLVKRTGEKVFLECVQDMDHENMFWYRQDPGLGLRLIYFSYDVKMKEKGDIPEGYSVSREKKERFSLILESASTNQTSMYLCASSLSRVQQPQHFGDGTRLSIL.